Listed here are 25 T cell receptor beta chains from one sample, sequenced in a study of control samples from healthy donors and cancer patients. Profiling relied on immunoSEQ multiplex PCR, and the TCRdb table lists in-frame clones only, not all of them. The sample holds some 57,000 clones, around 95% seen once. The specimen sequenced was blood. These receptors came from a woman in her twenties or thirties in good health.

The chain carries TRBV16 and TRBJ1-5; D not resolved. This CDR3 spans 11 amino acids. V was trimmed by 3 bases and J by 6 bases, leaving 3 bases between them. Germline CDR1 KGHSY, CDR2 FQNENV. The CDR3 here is CASSQGQPQHF. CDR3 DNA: TGTGCCAGCAGCCAGGGTCAGCCCCAGCATTTT.

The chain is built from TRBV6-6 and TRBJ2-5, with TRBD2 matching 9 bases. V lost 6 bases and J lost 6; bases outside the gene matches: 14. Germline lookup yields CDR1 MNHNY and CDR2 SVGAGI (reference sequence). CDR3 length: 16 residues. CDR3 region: CASSYSGAGGPKTQYF. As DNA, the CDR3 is TGTGCCAGCAGCTATTCCGGGGCGGGAGGGCCTAAGACCCAGTACTTC.

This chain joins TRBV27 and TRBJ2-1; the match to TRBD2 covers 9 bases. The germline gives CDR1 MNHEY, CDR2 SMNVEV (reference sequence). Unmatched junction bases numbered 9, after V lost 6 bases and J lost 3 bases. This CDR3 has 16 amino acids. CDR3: CASSLQAGGLYNEQFF. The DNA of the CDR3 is TGTGCCAGCAGCTTACAAGCGGGAGGCCTCTACAATGAGCAGTTCTTC.

The CDR3 DNA follows: TGTGCCAGCAGTCAAGCGGGAAATCAAGAGACCCAGTACTTC. Translated, it gives CASSQAGNQETQYF. The chain employs TRBV28 and TRBJ2-5; TRBD2 aligns across 7 bases. The junction had 5 bases not matched to a gene; V was cut back by 5 bases and J by 2 bases. CDR3 length: 14 residues. Germline lookup yields CDR1 MDHEN and CDR2 SYDVKM.

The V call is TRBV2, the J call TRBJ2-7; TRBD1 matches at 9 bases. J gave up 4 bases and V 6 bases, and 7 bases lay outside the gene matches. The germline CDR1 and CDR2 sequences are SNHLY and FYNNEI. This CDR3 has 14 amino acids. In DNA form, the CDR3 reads TGTGCCAGCAGGCGTCCGGGACAGGGATACGAGCAGTACTTC. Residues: CASRRPGQGYEQYF. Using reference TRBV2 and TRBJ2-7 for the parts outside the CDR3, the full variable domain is EPEVTQTPSHQVTQMGQEVILRCVPISNHLYFYWYRQILGQKVEFLVSFYNNEISEKSEIFDDQFSVERPDGSNFTLKIRSTKLEDSAMYFCASRRPGQGYEQYFGPGTRLTVT.

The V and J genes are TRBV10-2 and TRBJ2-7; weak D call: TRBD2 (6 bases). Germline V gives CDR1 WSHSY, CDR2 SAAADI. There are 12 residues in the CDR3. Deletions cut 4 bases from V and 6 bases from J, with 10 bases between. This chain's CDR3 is CASSAATSEQYF. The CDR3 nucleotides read TGCGCCAGCAGTGCCGCGACTAGCGAGCAGTACTTC.

This CDR3 is CASNPKVGGGISPTEAFF. CDR3 DNA sequence: TGTGCCAGTAATCCGAAGGTTGGTGGAGGGATTTCGCCCACTGAAGCTTTCTTT. J is TRBJ1-1 and V is TRBV19; no clear D. V lost 7 bases and J lost 4, with 28 bases in between. The length of the CDR3 is 18 residues. CDR1 is LNHDA, CDR2 SQIVND, per germline (reference sequence).

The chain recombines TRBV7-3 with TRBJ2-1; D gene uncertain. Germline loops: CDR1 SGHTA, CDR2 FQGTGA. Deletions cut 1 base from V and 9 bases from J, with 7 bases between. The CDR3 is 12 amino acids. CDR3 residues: CASSLNLGEQFF. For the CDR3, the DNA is TGTGCCAGCAGCTTAAATCTCGGTGAGCAGTTCTTC. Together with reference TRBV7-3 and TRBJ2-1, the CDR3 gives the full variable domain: GAGVSQTPSNKVTEKGKYVELRCDPISGHTALYWYRQSLGQGPEFLIYFQGTGAADDSGLPNDRFFAVRPEGSVSTLKIQRTERGDSAVYLCASSLNLGEQFFGPGTRLTVL.

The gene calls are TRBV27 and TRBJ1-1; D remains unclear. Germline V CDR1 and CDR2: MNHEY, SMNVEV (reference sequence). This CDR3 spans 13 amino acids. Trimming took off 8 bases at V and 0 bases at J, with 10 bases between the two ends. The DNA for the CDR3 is TGTGCCAGCGGTTGGGGATTGAACACTGAAGCTTTCTTT. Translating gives CASGWGLNTEAFF.

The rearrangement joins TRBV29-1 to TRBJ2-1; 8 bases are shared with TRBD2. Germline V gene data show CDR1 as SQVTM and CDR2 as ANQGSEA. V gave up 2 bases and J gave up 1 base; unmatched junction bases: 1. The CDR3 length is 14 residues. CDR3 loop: CSVEPSGSYNEQFF. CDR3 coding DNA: TGCAGCGTTGAACCTAGCGGGTCCTACAATGAGCAGTTCTTC.

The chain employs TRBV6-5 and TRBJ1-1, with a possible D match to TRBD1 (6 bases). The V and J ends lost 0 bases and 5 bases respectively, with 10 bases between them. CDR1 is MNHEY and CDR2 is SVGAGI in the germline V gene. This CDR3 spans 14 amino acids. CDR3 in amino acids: CASSYSRGGTEAFF. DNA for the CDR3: TGTGCCAGCAGTTACTCGAGAGGGGGGACTGAAGCTTTCTTT.

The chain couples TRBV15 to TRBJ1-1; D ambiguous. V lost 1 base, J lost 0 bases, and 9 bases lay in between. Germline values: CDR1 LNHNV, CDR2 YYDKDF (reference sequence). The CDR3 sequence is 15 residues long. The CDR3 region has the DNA TGTGCCACCAGCAGAGTGAAAGGGATGAACACTGAAGCTTTCTTT. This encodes CATSRVKGMNTEAFF.

CDR3 protein: CASRADNSGTYNEQFF. For the CDR3, the DNA is TGTGCCAGCAGGGCCGATAACAGCGGCACCTACAATGAGCAGTTCTTC. This chain uses TRBV2 with TRBJ2-1; D possibly corresponds to TRBD2 (5 bases). This CDR3 spans 16 amino acids. With 6 bases removed from V and 2 bases from J, the gap between germline ends came to 17 bases. CDR1 and CDR2 (germline): SNHLY, FYNNEI.

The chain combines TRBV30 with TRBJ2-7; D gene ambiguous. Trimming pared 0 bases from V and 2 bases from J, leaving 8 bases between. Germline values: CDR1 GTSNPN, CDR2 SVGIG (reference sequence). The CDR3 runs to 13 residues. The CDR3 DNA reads TGTGCCTGGAGTGTGTCCGTTACCTACGAGCAGTACTTC. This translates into CAWSVSVTYEQYF. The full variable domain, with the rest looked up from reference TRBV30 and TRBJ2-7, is SQTIHQWPATLVQPVGSPLSLECTVEGTSNPNLYWYRQAAGRGLQLLFYSVGIGQISSEVPQNLSASRPQDRQFILSSKKLLLSDSGFYLCAWSVSVTYEQYFGPGTRLTVT.

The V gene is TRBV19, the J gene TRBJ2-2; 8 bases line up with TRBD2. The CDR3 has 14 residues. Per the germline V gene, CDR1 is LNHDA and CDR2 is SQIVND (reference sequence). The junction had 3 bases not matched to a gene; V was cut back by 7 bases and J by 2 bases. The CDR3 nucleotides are TGTGCCAGTACAAGCGGGGGCAACACCGGGGAGCTGTTTTTT. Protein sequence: CASTSGGNTGELFF. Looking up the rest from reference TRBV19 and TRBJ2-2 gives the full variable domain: DGGITQSPKYLFRKEGQNVTLSCEQNLNHDAMYWYRQDPGQGLRLIYYSQIVNDFQKGDIAEGYSVSREKKESFPLTVTSAQKNPTAFYLCASTSGGNTGELFFGEGSRLTVL.

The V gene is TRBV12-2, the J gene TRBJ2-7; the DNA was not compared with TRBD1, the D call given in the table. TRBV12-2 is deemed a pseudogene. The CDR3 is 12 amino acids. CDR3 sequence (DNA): TGTGCAAGTCGCTTTTGGCCCTACGAGCAGTACTTC. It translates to CASRFWPYEQYF.

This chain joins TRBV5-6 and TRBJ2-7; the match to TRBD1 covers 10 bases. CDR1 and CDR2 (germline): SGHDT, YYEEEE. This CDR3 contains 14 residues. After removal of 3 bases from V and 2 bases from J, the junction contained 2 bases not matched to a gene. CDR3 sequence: CASSYGQGAYEQYF. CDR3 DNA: TGTGCCAGCAGCTATGGACAGGGGGCCTACGAGCAGTACTTC.

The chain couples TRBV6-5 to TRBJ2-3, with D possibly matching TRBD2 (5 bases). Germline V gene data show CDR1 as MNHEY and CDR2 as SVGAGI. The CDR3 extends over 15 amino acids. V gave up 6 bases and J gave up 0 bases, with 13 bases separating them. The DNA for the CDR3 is TGTGCCAGCAGCACCGGCGGGTCTAGCACAGATACGCAGTATTTT. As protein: CASSTGGSSTDTQYF.

The CDR3 DNA follows: TGCGCCAGCAGCTTAGAGGGACAGGGTGATCAGCCCCAGCATTTT. It is translated as CASSLEGQGDQPQHF. The J gene is TRBJ1-5, the V gene TRBV5-1, with 9 bases identical to TRBD1. Germline CDR1 is SGHRS and CDR2 is YFSETQ. Trimming took 2 bases from V and 5 from J; bases not matched to a gene: 5. The CDR3 spans 15 residues.

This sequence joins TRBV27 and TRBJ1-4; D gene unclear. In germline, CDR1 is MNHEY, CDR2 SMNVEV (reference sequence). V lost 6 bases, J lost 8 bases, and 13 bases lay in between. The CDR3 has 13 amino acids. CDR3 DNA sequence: TGTGCCAGCAGGAATCAAGACGAGGAAAAACTGTTTTTT. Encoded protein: CASRNQDEEKLFF. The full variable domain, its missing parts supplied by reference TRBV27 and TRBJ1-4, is EAQVTQNPRYLITVTGKKLTVTCSQNMNHEYMSWYRQDPGLGLRQIYYSMNVEVTDKGDVPEGYKVSRKEKRNFPLILESPSPNQTSLYFCASRNQDEEKLFFGSGTQLSVL.

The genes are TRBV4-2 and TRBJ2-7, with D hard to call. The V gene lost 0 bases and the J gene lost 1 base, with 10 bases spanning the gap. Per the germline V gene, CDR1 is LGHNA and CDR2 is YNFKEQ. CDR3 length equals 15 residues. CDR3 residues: CASSQDRAGSYEQYF. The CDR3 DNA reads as TGTGCCAGCAGCCAAGATAGGGCAGGTTCCTACGAGCAGTACTTC.

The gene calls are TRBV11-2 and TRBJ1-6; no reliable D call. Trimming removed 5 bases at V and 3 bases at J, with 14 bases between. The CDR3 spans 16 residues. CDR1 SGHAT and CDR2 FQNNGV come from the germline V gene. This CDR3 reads CASSLGNVVYNSPLHF. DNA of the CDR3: TGTGCCAGCAGCCTCGGGAACGTCGTCTATAATTCACCCCTCCACTTT. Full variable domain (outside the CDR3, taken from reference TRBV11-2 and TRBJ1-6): EAGVAQSPRYKIIEKRQSVAFWCNPISGHATLYWYQQILGQGPKLLIQFQNNGVVDDSQLPKDRFSAERLKGVDSTLKIQPAKLEDSAVYLCASSLGNVVYNSPLHFGNGTRLTVT.

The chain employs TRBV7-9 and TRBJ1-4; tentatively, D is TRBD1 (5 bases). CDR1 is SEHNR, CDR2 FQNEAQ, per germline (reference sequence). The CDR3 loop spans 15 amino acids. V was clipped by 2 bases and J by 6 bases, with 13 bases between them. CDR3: CASSLRQGSHEKLFF. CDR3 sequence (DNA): TGTGCCAGCAGCTTACGTCAGGGTTCCCATGAAAAACTGTTTTTT.

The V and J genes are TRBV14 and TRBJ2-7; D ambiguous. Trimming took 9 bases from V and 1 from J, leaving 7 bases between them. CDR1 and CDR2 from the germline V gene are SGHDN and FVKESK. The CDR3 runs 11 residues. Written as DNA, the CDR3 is TGTGCCAGTGGGCGGTCCTACGAGCAGTACTTC. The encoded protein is CASGRSYEQYF.

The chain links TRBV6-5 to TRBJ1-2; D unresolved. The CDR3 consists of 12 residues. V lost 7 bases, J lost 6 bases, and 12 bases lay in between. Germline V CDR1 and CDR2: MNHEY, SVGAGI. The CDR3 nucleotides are TGTGCCAGCAAGGTCGTAGGGAATGGCTACACCTTC. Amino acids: CASKVVGNGYTF.